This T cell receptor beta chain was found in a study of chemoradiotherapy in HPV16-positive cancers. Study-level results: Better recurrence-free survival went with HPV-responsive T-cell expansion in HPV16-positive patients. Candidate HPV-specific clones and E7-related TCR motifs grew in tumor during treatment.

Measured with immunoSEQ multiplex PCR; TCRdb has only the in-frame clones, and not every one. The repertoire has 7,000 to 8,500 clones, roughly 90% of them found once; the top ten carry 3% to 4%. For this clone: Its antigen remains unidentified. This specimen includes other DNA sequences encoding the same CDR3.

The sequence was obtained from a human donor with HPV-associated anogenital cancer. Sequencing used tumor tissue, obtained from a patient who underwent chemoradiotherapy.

The CDR3 coding sequence is TGTGCCAGCAGCGGCCCCGTTAGTGGCTCCTACAATGAGCAGTTCTTC. Its translation is CASSGPVSGSYNEQFF. This sequence joins TRBV9 and TRBJ2-1; D not resolved. The V end lost 3 bases, the J end lost 0 bases, and 13 bases lay between the germline ends. Germline values: CDR1 SGDLS, CDR2 YYNGEE. CDR3 length equals 16 residues. The whole variable domain, filled in from reference TRBV9 and TRBJ2-1, reads DSGVTQTPKHLITATGQRVTLRCSPRSGDLSVYWYQQSLDQGLQFLIQYYNGEERAKGNILERFSAQQFPDLHSELNLSSLELGDSALYFCASSGPVSGSYNEQFFGPGTRLTVL.